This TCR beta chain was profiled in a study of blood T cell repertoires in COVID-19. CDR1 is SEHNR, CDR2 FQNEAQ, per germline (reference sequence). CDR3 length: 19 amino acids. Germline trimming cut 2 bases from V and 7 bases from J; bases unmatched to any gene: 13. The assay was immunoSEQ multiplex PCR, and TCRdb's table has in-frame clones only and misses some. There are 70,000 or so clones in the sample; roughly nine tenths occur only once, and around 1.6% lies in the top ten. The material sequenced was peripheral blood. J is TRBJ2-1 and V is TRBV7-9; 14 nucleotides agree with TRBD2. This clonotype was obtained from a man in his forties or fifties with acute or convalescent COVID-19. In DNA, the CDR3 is TGTGCCAGCAGCTTACCCGGACTAGCGGGGGGTCAGGGTCGTAATGAGCAGTTCTTC. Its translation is CASSLPGLAGGQGRNEQFF.